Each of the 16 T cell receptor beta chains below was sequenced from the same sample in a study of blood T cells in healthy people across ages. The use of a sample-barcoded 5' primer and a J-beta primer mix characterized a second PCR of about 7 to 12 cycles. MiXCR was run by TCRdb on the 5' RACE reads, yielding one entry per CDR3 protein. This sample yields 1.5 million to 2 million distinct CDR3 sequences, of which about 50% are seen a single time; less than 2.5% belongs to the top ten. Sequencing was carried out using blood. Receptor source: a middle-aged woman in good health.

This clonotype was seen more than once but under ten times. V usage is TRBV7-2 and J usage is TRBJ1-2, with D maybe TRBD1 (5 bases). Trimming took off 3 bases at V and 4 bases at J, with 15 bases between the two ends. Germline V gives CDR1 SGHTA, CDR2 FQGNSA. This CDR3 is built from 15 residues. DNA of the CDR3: TGTGCCAGCAGCTTCTTAGGGTGGGGCCTCTATGGCTACACCTTC. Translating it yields CASSFLGWGLYGYTF.

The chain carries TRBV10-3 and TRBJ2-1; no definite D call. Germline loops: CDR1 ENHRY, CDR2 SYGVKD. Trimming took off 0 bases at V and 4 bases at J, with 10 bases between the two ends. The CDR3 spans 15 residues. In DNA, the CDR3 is TGTGCCATCAGTGAGTCGAATACCAGATACAATGAGCAGTTCTTC. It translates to CAISESNTRYNEQFF.

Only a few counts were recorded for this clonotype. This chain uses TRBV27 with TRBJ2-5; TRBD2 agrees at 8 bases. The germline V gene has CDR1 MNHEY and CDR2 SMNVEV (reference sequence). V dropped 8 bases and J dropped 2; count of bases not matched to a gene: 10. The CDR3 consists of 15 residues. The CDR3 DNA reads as TGTGCCAGCTCCTACGGGGGGGGTATACAAGAGACCCAGTACTTC. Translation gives CASSYGGGIQETQYF.

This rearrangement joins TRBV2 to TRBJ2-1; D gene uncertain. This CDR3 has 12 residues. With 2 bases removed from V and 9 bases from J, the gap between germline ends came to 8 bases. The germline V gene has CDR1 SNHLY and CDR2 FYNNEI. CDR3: CASSEFRGEQFF. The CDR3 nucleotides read TGTGCCAGCAGTGAATTCCGTGGTGAGCAGTTCTTC.

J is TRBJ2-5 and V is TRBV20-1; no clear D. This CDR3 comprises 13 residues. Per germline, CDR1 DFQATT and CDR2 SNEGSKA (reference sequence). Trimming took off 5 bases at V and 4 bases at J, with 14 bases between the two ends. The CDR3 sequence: CSARYPPGETQYF. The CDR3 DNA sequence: TGCAGTGCTCGATACCCACCGGGAGAGACCCAGTACTTC.

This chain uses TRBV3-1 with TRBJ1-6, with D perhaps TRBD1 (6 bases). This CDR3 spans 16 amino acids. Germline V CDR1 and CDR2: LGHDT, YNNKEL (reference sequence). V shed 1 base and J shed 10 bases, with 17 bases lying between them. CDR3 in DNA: TGTGCCAGCAGCCAAGGGGACACTAGCCCCGGGTCACCCCTCCACTTT. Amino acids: CASSQGDTSPGSPLHF.

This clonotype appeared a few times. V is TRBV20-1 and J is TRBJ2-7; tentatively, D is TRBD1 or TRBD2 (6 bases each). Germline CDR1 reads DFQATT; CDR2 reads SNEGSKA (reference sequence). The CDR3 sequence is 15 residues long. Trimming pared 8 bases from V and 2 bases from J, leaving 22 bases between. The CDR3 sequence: CSPRRGVDHPYEQYF. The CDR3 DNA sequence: TGCAGTCCCAGAAGGGGGGTCGACCATCCCTACGAGCAGTACTTC.

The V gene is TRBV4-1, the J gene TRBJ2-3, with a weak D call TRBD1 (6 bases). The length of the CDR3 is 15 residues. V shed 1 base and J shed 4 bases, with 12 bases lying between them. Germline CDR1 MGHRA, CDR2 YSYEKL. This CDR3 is CASSQGGGLADTQYF. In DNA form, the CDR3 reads TGCGCCAGCAGCCAAGGTGGGGGCTTGGCAGATACGCAGTATTTT.

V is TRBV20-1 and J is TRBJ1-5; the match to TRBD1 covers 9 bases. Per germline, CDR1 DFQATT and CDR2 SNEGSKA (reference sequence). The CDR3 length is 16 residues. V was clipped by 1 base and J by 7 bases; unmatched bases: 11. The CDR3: CSARAKGGTGSQPQHF. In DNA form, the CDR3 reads TGCAGTGCTAGAGCGAAGGGCGGGACAGGGTCCCAGCCCCAGCATTTT.

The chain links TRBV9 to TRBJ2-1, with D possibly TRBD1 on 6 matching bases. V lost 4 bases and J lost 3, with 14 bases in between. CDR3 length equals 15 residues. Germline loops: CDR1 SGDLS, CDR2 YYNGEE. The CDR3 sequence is CASSFGQSLYNEQFF. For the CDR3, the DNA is TGTGCCAGCAGCTTTGGACAGAGCCTCTACAATGAGCAGTTCTTC.

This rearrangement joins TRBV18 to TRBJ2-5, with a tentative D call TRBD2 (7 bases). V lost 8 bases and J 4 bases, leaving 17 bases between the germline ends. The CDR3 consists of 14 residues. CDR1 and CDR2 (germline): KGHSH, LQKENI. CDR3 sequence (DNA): TGTGCCAGCGAAGACCGGGGGGCGGGAGAGACCCAGTACTTC. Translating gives CASEDRGAGETQYF. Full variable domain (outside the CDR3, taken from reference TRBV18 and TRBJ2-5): NAGVMQNPRHLVRRRGQEARLRCSPMKGHSHVYWYRQLPEEGLKFMVYLQKENIIDESGMPKERFSAEFPKEGPSILRIQQVVRGDSAAYFCASEDRGAGETQYFGPGTRLLVL.

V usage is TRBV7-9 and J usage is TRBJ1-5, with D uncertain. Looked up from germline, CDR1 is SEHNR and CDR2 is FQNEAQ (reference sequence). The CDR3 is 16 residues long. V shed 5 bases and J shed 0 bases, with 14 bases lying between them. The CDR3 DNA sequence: TGTGCCAGCAGCACAGACGGATCTTATAGCAATCAGCCCCAGCATTTT. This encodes CASSTDGSYSNQPQHF.

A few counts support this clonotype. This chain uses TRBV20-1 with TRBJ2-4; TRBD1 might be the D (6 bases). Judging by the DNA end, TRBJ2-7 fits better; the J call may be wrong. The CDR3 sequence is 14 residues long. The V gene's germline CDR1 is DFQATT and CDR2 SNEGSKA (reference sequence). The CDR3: CSALQGTRAYEQYF. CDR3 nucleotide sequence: TGCAGTGCTCTCCAGGGGACACGAGCCTACGAGCAGTACTTC.

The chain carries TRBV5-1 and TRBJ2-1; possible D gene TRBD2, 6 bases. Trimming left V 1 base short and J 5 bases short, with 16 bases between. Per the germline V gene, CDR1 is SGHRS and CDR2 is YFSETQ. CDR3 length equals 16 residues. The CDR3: CASSLRSAGINNEQFF. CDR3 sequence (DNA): TGCGCCAGCAGCTTGAGAAGTGCGGGGATTAACAATGAGCAGTTCTTC.

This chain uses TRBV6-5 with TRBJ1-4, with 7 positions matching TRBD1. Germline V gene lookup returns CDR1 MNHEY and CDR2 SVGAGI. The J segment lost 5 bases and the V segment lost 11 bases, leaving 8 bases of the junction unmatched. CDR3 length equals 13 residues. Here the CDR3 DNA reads TGTGCCTTTAGGGGACAGACGAATGAAAAACTGTTTTTT. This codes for CAFRGQTNEKLFF.

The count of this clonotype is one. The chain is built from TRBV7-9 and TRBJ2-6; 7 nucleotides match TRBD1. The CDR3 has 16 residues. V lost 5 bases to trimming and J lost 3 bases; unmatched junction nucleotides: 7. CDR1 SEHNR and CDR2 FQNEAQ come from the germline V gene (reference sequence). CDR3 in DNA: TGTGCCAGCAGCACCCGGACAGGCCTTGGGGCCAACGTCCTGACTTTC. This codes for CASSTRTGLGANVLTF.